This section outlines one TCR beta chain sequence together with its context. Its antigen is unknown. The J segment lost 3 bases and the V segment lost 3 bases, leaving 11 bases of the junction unmatched. Germline V lookup: CDR1 MNHNS, CDR2 SASEGT. The CDR3 consists of 16 residues. The entry originates in a study of T cell responses to AZD1222 COVID-19 vaccine. TCRdb's table, derived via immunoSEQ multiplex PCR, lists solely in-frame clones and lacks some. The sample consists of some 250,000 clones, 85% to 95% of them appearing once. Broader study findings: Spike-specific TCR breadth and depth were elevated following two AZD1222 doses. White British people made up most donors, females outnumbered males, and clonal diversity was possibly underestimated.

The receptor was isolated from an adult who received the AZD1222 COVID-19 vaccine. The source material was peripheral blood, sampled 28 days after the second AZD1222 dose. V is TRBV6-1 and J is TRBJ2-7; TRBD2 matches at 7 bases. The CDR3 nucleotides are TGTGCCAGCAGTGAGCGCCAGTCGGGGGAGGGCTACGAGCAGTACTTC. Its protein product is CASSERQSGEGYEQYF.